This record covers a single TCR beta chain. Its antigen is as yet unknown. Vbeta (60) and Jbeta (13) primers were used in the PCR. TCRdb's table, derived via immunoSEQ multiplex PCR, lists solely in-frame clones and lacks some. The sample consists of around 130,000 clones, about 70% of them appearing once. Regarding donors, all were healthy bone marrow donors. This sample was included in a study of cytomegalovirus exposure and HLA in healthy donors. Study details: HLA-typed donors were the source of around 87 million unique TCRs, which an early data release held. Overall study results and limits: Most CMV-associated TCR beta chains appeared HLA-restricted in a later analysis. Being productive about 87% or about 30% of the time was typical of most TCR beta V segments in an earlier analysis.

Sequencing input: PBMCs. The sequence was collected from a woman aged 40-49 years in good health and CMV-seropositive.

The CDR3 reads CASSLAGTANTGELFF. The CDR3 nucleotides are TGTGCCAGCAGCTTGGCCGGGACAGCGAACACCGGGGAGCTGTTTTTT. The V call is TRBV5-5, the J call TRBJ2-2, with TRBD1 matching 7 bases. This CDR3 spans 16 amino acids. Per germline, CDR1 SGHKS and CDR2 YYEKEE (reference sequence). Germline trimming cut 0 bases from V and 0 bases from J; bases unmatched to any gene: 2. Based on the CDR3 plus reference TRBV5-5 and TRBJ2-2, the full variable domain is DAGVTQSPTHLIKTRGQQVTLRCSPISGHKSVSWYQQVLGQGPQFIFQYYEKEERGRGNFPDRFSARQFPNYSSELNVNALLLGDSALYLCASSLAGTANTGELFFGEGSRLTVL.